This TCR beta chain was captured in a study of shared clonotypes between healthy human individuals. Profiling relied on immunoSEQ multiplex PCR, and the TCRdb table lists in-frame clones only, not all of them. Of about 1 million clones listed, around 74% are singletons. The CDR3 extends over 14 amino acids. V lost 2 bases, J lost 0 bases, and 6 bases lay in between. CDR1 and CDR2 (germline): SNHLY, FYNNEI. This clone was observed a few times. Sequencing input: memory CD4+ T cells sorted from blood. Stated subset: CD45RA-negative fraction. This chain joins TRBV2 and TRBJ2-3; unclear D gene. The sequence derives from a man between 18 and 35 years old in good health. CDR3: CASSEWFSTDTQYF. The CDR3 DNA reads TGTGCCAGCAGTGAATGGTTTAGCACAGATACGCAGTATTTT.